This T cell receptor beta chain was identified during a study of blood T cells in healthy people across ages (dated by TCRdb to 2013 to 2016). Background on the whole study: In model experiments, roughly one uniquely barcoded TCR beta cDNA molecule per two T cells was captured by template switching. Using deep sequencing normalized with unique cDNA molecular identifiers, the study measured how TCR beta repertoire diversity changes with age. The donors were divided into four age groups: young (average 16 years), middle-aged (about 40), aged (roughly 60) and long-lived (82). To avoid experimental bias, donors of different ages were distributed randomly across sequencing lanes. Using the same blood draw, the study looked at two additional independent replicas of 1 million unique cDNA reads for two donors, one aged 18 to 30 and the other aged 80 or older.

Study-wide findings and limitations: The CMV infection status of donors was not known, potentially confounding age-related changes in expanded clonotypes. Because profiling used bulk unsorted PBMCs, naive and antigen-experienced compartments could not be compared conclusively. The percentage of naive T cells measured by flow cytometry correlated strongly with observed TCR beta diversity. As age increased, observed TCR beta diversity per million T cells dropped in a roughly linear way, and a significant reduction was already evident by age 40. Compared with the aged group, the long-lived group had more naive CD4+ T cells, fewer expanded clones and increased TCR diversity, suggesting age selection. Estimates of total diversity based on one million sequenced T cells were considered lower bounds and underestimates.

Donors were under 40 systemically healthy Caucasian individuals from Russia aged 6 to 90 years. Approximately 9 milliliters of peripheral blood were collected from each donor into EDTA-treated Vacutainer tubes. Ficoll-Paque density-gradient centrifugation was used to isolate PBMCs, with at least 6.5 million obtained per sample. Trizol reagent was used to extract total RNA from the PBMCs, yielding at least 6 micrograms per sample. For every donor, flow cytometry on a PBMC aliquot measured the percentage of naive CD45RAhigh/CD27high T cells. To prepare the library, 5' RACE was applied. The reads were generated on an Illumina HiSeq 2500. A second PCR of roughly 7 to 11 cycles was performed with a sample-barcoded 5' primer and a J-beta primer mix. Each TCR beta cDNA molecule received a unique molecular identifier from a template-switch 5' adaptor carrying 12 random nucleotides. At least 2.5 million CDR3-containing paired-end reads were obtained from each sample. The Mint cDNA synthesis kit, primed by a TRBC-specific oligonucleotide, was used to synthesize first-strand cDNA from all RNA. Following uracil-DNA glycosylase treatment, all cDNA underwent a first 18-cycle PCR with the universal primers M1SS and BC2_uni_R. As for the authors' bioinformatics: For normalization, 1 million high-quality reads, each with a distinct molecular identifier, were randomly selected from each sample. Instead of being binned into consensus sequences, reads that shared molecular identifiers were thrown out. MiTCR, with a Q25 quality threshold and the strictest error-elimination algorithm, was used for CDR3 identification, clonotype clustering and error correction. A nonparametric unseen species model with Euler transformation was used to estimate a lower bound on total TCR beta diversity. In TCRdb, the public reads were trimmed at Q25 with fastp and aligned with MiXCR, with productive beta chains retained. A single entry per CDR3 protein holds the most common genes and DNA from its merged rows. TCRdb, not the original authors, processed these V and J calls. In this sample the table shows approximately 770,000 distinct CDR3 sequences, 55% to 70% of which occur a single time. Around 20% of the sample is in the top ten clones.

V and J are trimmed by 5 bases and 1 base, and the gene matches miss 8 bases of the junction. The CDR3 starts with the cysteine, ends with the phenylalanine, and has 16 residues. Of all the DNA, just the CDR3 is kept, 48 bases in frame from base 1. Via the germline V gene, CDR1 is LGHNA and CDR2 YSLEER. On this clonotype itself: Its specific antigen is unknown. The input lacks base qualities; no much larger clone sits a single base away.

Sequencing was carried out using blood. The rearranged segments are TRBV4-3 and TRBJ2-3; TRBD2 fits 8 bases in the junction. This clonotype was obtained from a man aged 25-45 years in good health. The CDR3 here reads CASSSGRRGGTDTQYF. DNA sequence: TGCGCCAGCAGCTCAGGACGGCGGGGGGGCACAGATACGCAGTATTTT.